The T cell receptor beta chain described here comes from a study of blood T cell repertoires in COVID-19. Study-level background: T cells, B-cell-depleted T cells, or PBMCs provided the cDNA or gDNA that served as material.

Data came from immunoSEQ multiplex PCR; TCRdb stores just in-frame clones and leaves some out. The sample contains 150,000 or so clones, approximately 80% of which appear only once. After removal of 0 bases from V and 4 bases from J, the junction contained 0 bases not matched to a gene. The germline gives CDR1 SGHRS, CDR2 YFSETQ. This CDR3 is built from 13 residues. V gene TRBV5-1 combines with J gene TRBJ2-5; 7 positions agree with TRBD1. Sequencing was done on a sample of peripheral blood. This clonotype was sampled from a human donor in a cohort sampled during active COVID-19. The CDR3 region is CASSLGTGETQYF. Written as DNA, the CDR3 is TGCGCCAGCAGCTTGGGGACAGGAGAGACCCAGTACTTC.